Included here is one T cell receptor beta chain sequence, with context. As yet, its antigen is unknown. The study ran the assay at deep level. Sequenced by immunoSEQ multiplex PCR; TCRdb stores in-frame clones only, minus some. The table lists 2 million to 2.5 million clones, more than 85% of them singletons. The record originates from a study of shared clonotypes between healthy human individuals. Broader study findings: Memory subsets generally showed lower estimated richness than naive subsets.

From germline, CDR1 is DFQATT and CDR2 SNEGSKA (reference sequence). V dropped 1 base and J dropped 3 bases, with 4 bases sitting between them. This CDR3 is built from 11 residues. This chain joins TRBV20-1 and TRBJ2-7; no reliable D call. Sample: naive CD4+ T cells from PBMCs. Subset in this sample: CD45RA+ positively selected. The origin of this receptor is a man between 18 and 29 years old in good health. Some clones in this sample may be carry-over from other donors' samples. The CDR3 DNA reads TGCAGTGCTAGAGGTTACTACGAGCAGTACTTC. It translates to CSARGYYEQYF.